The rows below give T cell receptor beta chains drawn from one sample of a study of early T cells in non-severe SARS-CoV-2 infection. MiXCR, applied by TCRdb to the 5' RACE reads, yields one record per CDR3 protein. The sample has approximately 71,000 distinct CDR3 sequences; about 12% are singletons. Specimen: whole blood. The source of these receptors is an adult who was a healthcare worker with PCR-confirmed SARS-CoV-2 infection or an uninfected control (not recorded which). CDR3s include the opening cysteine and the closing phenylalanine or tryptophan. Fields, in order: J gene, D gene, V gene, CDR3 protein. D genes are given only for firm matches.

>TRBJ2-7|TRBD1|TRBV28
CASSPQGERRHYEQYF
>TRBJ2-7|-|TRBV20-1
CSARDISYEQYF
>TRBJ2-1|-|TRBV30
CACTGPTPIQFF
>TRBJ1-2|-|TRBV29-1
CSVEIARAGSGYTF
>TRBJ2-5|-|TRBV11-3
CASSLGSFGETQYF
>TRBJ1-3|-|TRBV4-2
CASSQEAGTGGNTIYF
>TRBJ2-3|-|TRBV19
CATGAVDTSTDTQYF
>TRBJ2-4|-|TRBV11-2
CASSPRWGSLAKNIQYF
>TRBJ2-1|TRBD2|TRBV9
CASSVEGLAGAEQFF
>TRBJ2-1|-|TRBV20-1
CSARGGEEQFF
>TRBJ2-3|-|TRBV5-1
CASSRDGATQYF
>TRBJ2-7|-|TRBV21-1
CAGVRLRDRHYEQYF
>TRBJ2-1|-|TRBV7-9
CASSFASTPNEQFF
>TRBJ2-3|TRBD2|TRBV2
CASSEALSLAGDTQYF
>TRBJ2-3|-|TRBV18
CASSQDMGPGTQYF
>TRBJ2-6|-|TRBV5-1
CASSLPSSGANVLTF
>TRBJ2-5|-|TRBV27
CAIRSWGETQYF
>TRBJ2-7|-|TRBV5-1
CASSSANRDYEQYF
>TRBJ2-2|TRBD2|TRBV7-3
CASSQTSGGTGELFF
>TRBJ2-6|-|TRBV7-2
CASRLHSGANVLTF
>TRBJ2-7|-|TRBV5-6
CASSLGGNSYEQYF
>TRBJ2-2|-|TRBV5-6
CASSLAVRANTGELFF
>TRBJ2-1|TRBD2|TRBV11-3
CASSSRTSGTYNEQFF
>TRBJ1-6|TRBD1|TRBV20-1
CSANTRDRGYDSPLHF
>TRBJ1-1|-|TRBV5-1
CASSLLGGDTEAFF
>TRBJ2-7|-|TRBV9
CASSTTYGEQYF
>TRBJ2-2|-|TRBV30
CAWRDLPRGELFF
>TRBJ2-7|TRBD1|TRBV5-6
CASSIYRGPDEQYF
>TRBJ1-4|-|TRBV7-2
CASSLVVRKKLFF
>TRBJ1-3|-|TRBV7-6
CASSLASAGVIENTIYF
>TRBJ2-5|-|TRBV29-1
CSVGPQETQYF
>TRBJ2-5|TRBD2|TRBV6-5
CASRPRLAEETQYF
>TRBJ2-6|-|TRBV6-5
CASTTVAGSGANVLTF
>TRBJ2-6|-|TRBV30
CAGENSGANVLTF
>TRBJ2-1|TRBD2|TRBV7-2
CASSFSGKYNEQFF
>TRBJ2-2|TRBD2|TRBV6-6
CASSYRLAGGPNGELFF
>TRBJ2-1|-|TRBV19
CASSKGGPYNEQFF
>TRBJ2-1|TRBD2|TRBV10-2
CASRSSRPSGRANNEQFF
>TRBJ2-1|TRBD2|TRBV29-1
CSVPTSGRALYEQFF
>TRBJ2-7|TRBD1|TRBV19
CASSITTGWSYEQYF
>TRBJ2-5|TRBD1|TRBV19
CASSAPGTGGLKTQYF
>TRBJ2-7|-|TRBV3-1
CASSHVPAEQYF
>TRBJ1-2|TRBD1|TRBV2
CASSYDRGTFLYGYTF
>TRBJ1-5|-|TRBV6-5
CASKTGTQPQHF
>TRBJ1-2|-|TRBV29-1
CSVRDLLDYGYTF
>TRBJ2-7|TRBD2|TRBV13
CASSSLAGAGYEQYF
>TRBJ2-7|-|TRBV18
CASSPGHGGYEQYF
>TRBJ2-3|TRBD2|TRBV29-1
CSVSSGRVEDTQYF
>TRBJ2-1|TRBD2|TRBV11-2
CASSLVGSGSLSSYNEQFF
>TRBJ1-6|TRBD1|TRBV10-2
CASTSGGYNSPLHF
>TRBJ2-1|-|TRBV7-9
CASSLAGENEQFF
>TRBJ2-5|-|TRBV7-6
CASSFGGTQYF
>TRBJ2-7|-|TRBV2
CASTETALRGYEQYF
>TRBJ2-6|-|TRBV12-3/TRBV12-4
CVSTTGLGISGANVLTF